This paragraph reports one TCR beta chain. What it binds is unknown. This record comes from a study of siplizumab effects on memory and regulatory T cells. Whole-study findings and limits: Phenotypic classification as naive or memory proved unattainable for roughly 75-97% of proliferating CD4+ or CD8+ clones. Just a small share of alloreactive clones was traced back to unstimulated subsets. Siplizumab caused a significant drop in alloreactive sequences traceable to unstimulated CD4+ memory cells.

Trimming removed 3 bases at V and 6 bases at J, with 11 bases between. This CDR3 contains 13 residues. In germline, CDR1 is MDHEN, CDR2 SYDVKM. Data came from immunoSEQ multiplex PCR; TCRdb stores just in-frame clones and leaves some out. The sample records approximately 100,000 clones, about 90% being singletons. This chain uses TRBV28 with TRBJ2-5, with D possibly TRBD1 on 6 matching bases. The sequencing input was CD4+ T cells sorted from blood. The receptor was isolated from a human donor in good health. Some clones in this sample may be carry-over from other donors' samples. The CDR3 sequence: CASSFSQGKTQYF. CDR3 DNA: TGTGCCAGCAGTTTCAGTCAGGGGAAGACCCAGTACTTC. The full variable domain, rest sourced from reference TRBV28 and TRBJ2-5, is DVKVTQSSRYLVKRTGEKVFLECVQDMDHENMFWYRQDPGLGLRLIYFSYDVKMKEKGDIPEGYSVSREKKERFSLILESASTNQTSMYLCASSFSQGKTQYFGPGTRLLVL.